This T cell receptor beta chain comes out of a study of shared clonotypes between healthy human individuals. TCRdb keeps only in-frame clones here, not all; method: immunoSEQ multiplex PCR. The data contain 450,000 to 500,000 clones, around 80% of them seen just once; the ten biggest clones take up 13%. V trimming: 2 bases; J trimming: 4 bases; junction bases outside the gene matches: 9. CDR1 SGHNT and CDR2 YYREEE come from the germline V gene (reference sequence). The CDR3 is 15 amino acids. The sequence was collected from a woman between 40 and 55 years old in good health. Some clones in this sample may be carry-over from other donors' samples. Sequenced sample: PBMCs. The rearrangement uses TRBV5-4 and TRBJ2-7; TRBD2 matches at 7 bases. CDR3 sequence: CASSFTGGRAYEQYF. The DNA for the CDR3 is TGTGCCAGCAGCTTCACTGGTGGGAGGGCGTACGAGCAGTACTTC.